This is a list of T cell receptor beta chains from one sample in a study of cytomegalovirus exposure and HLA in healthy donors. Profiling relied on immunoSEQ multiplex PCR, and the TCRdb table lists in-frame clones only, not all of them. The sample comprises 200,000 or so clones, roughly 82% of which are singletons, and roughly 7% rests with the top ten. The sample consisted of PBMCs. These receptors were obtained from a man between 18 and 35 years old in good health and CMV-seropositive. Each CDR3 is given with its conserved first and last residue. The D gene is left open where the match is weak. The size entry is marked missing in some rows and otherwise reads once, few, many or a size class.

j_call	v_call	d_call	clone_size	cdr3_aa	cdr3_nt
TRBJ2-5	TRBV30	.	.	CAWNPRGGAYVTQYF	TGTGCCTGGAACCCGAGGGGGGGCGCGTACGTTACCCAGTACTTC
TRBJ2-1	TRBV5-8	.	.	CASSLEPLSYNEQFF	TGTGCCAGCAGCTTGGAGCCCCTGTCGTACAATGAGCAGTTCTTC
TRBJ2-2	TRBV19	TRBD2	once	CASSTSGRNTGELFF	TGTGCCAGTAGTACGAGCGGGAGGAACACCGGGGAGCTGTTTTTT
TRBJ1-2	TRBV19	.	.	CASRSQGSNYGYTF	TGTGCCAGTAGGTCCCAGGGATCCAACTATGGCTACACCTTC
TRBJ1-5	TRBV5-6	.	once	CASSLGTGGNQPQHF	TGTGCCAGCAGCTTGGGCACAGGAGGCAATCAGCCCCAGCATTTT
TRBJ1-2	TRBV9	.	.	CASSPPREYGYTF	TGTGCCAGCAGCCCCCCGAGGGAGTATGGCTACACCTTC
TRBJ2-1	TRBV13	TRBD2	few	CASSRLEIAGVHNEQFF	TGTGCCAGCAGCCGTTTAGAGATAGCGGGAGTTCACAATGAGCAGTTCTTC
TRBJ1-4	TRBV4-1	.	once	CASSQVRTTNEKLFF	TGCGCCAGCAGCCAAGTGCGGACAACTAATGAAAAACTGTTTTTT
TRBJ1-5	TRBV2	TRBD1	.	CASSDDRDHQPQHF	TGTGCCAGCAGTGATGACAGGGACCATCAGCCCCAGCATTTT
TRBJ2-5	TRBV7-3	TRBD2	.	CASSLAGGPGGTQYF	TGTGCCAGCAGCTTAGCGGGAGGGCCCGGTGGGACCCAGTACTTC
TRBJ2-4	TRBV19	.	once	CASSTPGLAKNIQYF	TGTGCCAGTAGTACCCCGGGATTAGCCAAAAACATTCAGTACTTC
TRBJ2-1	TRBV27	TRBD2	.	CASTSAAASGNLQQFF	TGTGCCAGCACCTCAGCTGCGGCTAGCGGGAATCTTCAGCAGTTCTTC
TRBJ2-3	TRBV6-1	TRBD2	.	CASSGLAGGPEEDTQYF	TGTGCCAGCAGTGGATTAGCGGGAGGGCCGGAGGAAGATACGCAGTATTTT
TRBJ2-1	TRBV15	TRBD1	few	CATSSDRIFSYNEQFF	TGTGCCACCAGTTCGGACAGGATCTTCTCCTACAATGAGCAGTTCTTC
TRBJ2-2	TRBV7-3	.	.	CASTGDPSNTGELFF	TGTGCCAGCACAGGGGACCCCTCGAACACCGGGGAGCTGTTTTTT
TRBJ2-3	TRBV4-3	TRBD2	few	CASSQDLPSGVADTQYF	TGCGCCAGCAGCCAAGATCTCCCTAGCGGGGTGGCAGATACGCAGTATTTT
TRBJ2-7	TRBV7-3	TRBD2	.	CASRTSGGSYEQYF	TGTGCCAGCAGAACTAGCGGGGGCTCCTACGAGCAGTACTTC
TRBJ2-3	TRBV11-3	TRBD2	.	CASSFRTSGTTDTQYF	TGTGCCAGCAGCTTCCGGACTAGCGGCACCACAGATACGCAGTATTTT
TRBJ2-3	TRBV5-1	TRBD1	once	CASRPTGASSADTQYF	TGCGCCAGCCGTCCGACAGGGGCTTCATCGGCAGATACGCAGTATTTT
TRBJ2-7	TRBV4-3	.	.	CASSQGRNSYEQYF	TGCGCCAGCAGCCAAGGCAGAAACTCCTACGAGCAGTACTTC
TRBJ2-1	TRBV5-6	.	.	CASSFGYGSESYNEQFF	TGTGCCAGCAGCTTTGGGTATGGGAGTGAGTCCTACAATGAGCAGTTCTTC
TRBJ1-5	TRBV28	.	few	CAIQGSNQPQHF	TGTGCCATACAGGGATCTAATCAGCCCCAGCATTTT
TRBJ1-1	TRBV15	TRBD1	.	CATSIDRGKTEAFF	TGTGCCACCAGCATAGACAGGGGGAAGACTGAAGCTTTCTTT
TRBJ1-2	TRBV29-1	.	once	CSATGLLGQYGYTF	TGCAGCGCCACGGGACTCCTAGGGCAGTATGGCTACACCTTC
TRBJ2-1	TRBV5-1	.	.	CASSQDWENNEQFF	TGCGCCAGCAGTCAGGACTGGGAGAACAATGAGCAGTTCTTC
TRBJ1-5	TRBV30	.	.	CAWSRSGGNQPQHF	TGTGCCTGGTCCCGGTCAGGGGGCAATCAGCCCCAGCATTTT
TRBJ1-2	TRBV28	.	.	CASSPGQGTNYGYTF	TGTGCCAGCAGCCCTGGGCAGGGGACGAACTATGGCTACACCTTC
TRBJ2-7	TRBV5-1	TRBD2	.	CASSYGFPGLAGDSYEQYF	TGCGCCAGCAGCTACGGATTTCCGGGACTAGCGGGAGATAGTTACGAGCAGTACTTC
TRBJ2-7	TRBV25-1	.	few	CASRGPTTYEQYF	TGTGCCAGCAGGGGGCCGACGACCTACGAGCAGTACTTC
TRBJ1-5	TRBV28	.	.	CASSLYGQISNQPQHF	TGTGCCAGCAGTTTATATGGACAGATTAGCAATCAGCCCCAGCATTTT
TRBJ2-3	TRBV7-3	.	.	CASSLPGDTQYF	TGTGCCAGCAGCTTACCCGGTGATACGCAGTATTTT
TRBJ2-7	TRBV5-1	TRBD2	.	CASSPRTSGSYEQYF	TGCGCCAGCAGCCCTAGGACTAGCGGGAGTTACGAGCAGTACTTC